This T cell receptor beta chain derives from a study of cytomegalovirus exposure and HLA in healthy donors. Study results and limitations: Later analysis suggested links between common viral pathogens and several top significant clusters.

A word on this clone: Its target is not known.

CDR3 length: 16 amino acids. V gave up 2 bases and J gave up 8 bases; unmatched junction bases: 11. The PCR ran on 60 Vbeta and 13 Jbeta primers. Produced via immunoSEQ multiplex PCR; TCRdb's table is partial and in-frame only. The sample features approximately 190,000 clones, with 6.5% in its top ten. This clonotype was sampled from a man aged 25 to 45 in good health and CMV-seronegative. The sequencing sample was made of PBMCs. The chain is built from TRBV6-7 and TRBJ2-1; 8 positions agree with TRBD1. TRBV6-7 is an open reading frame whose function is uncertain. The CDR3 bases are TGTGCCAGCAGTTACGGGGCAGGGGGCGTTTGTCATGAGCAGTTCTTC. It translates to CASSYGAGGVCHEQFF.